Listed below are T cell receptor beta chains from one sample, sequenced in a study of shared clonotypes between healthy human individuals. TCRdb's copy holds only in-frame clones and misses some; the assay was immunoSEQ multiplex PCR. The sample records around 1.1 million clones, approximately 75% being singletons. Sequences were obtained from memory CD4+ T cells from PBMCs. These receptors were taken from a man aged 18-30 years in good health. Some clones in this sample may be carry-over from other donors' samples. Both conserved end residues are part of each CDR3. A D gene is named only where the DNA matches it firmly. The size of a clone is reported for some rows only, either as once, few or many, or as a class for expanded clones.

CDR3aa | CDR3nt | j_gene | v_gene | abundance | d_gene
CASSLDLAGSIYF | TGCGCCAGCAGCTTGGATCTAGCGGGGTCCATTTACTTC | TRBJ2-5 | TRBV5-1 | - | TRBD2
CASTSLDRDNQPQHF | TGTGCCAGCACAAGTCTGGACAGAGACAATCAGCCCCAGCATTTT | TRBJ1-5 | TRBV28 | - | -
CATSRDEWGPDSYNEQFF | TGTGCCACCAGCAGAGATGAGTGGGGGCCTGACTCCTACAATGAGCAGTTCTTC | TRBJ2-1 | TRBV15 | - | -
CASSFAMNTEAFF | TGCGCCAGCAGTTTCGCTATGAACACTGAAGCTTTCTTT | TRBJ1-1 | TRBV10-2 | once | -
CASSPRTEQETQYF | TGTGCCAGCAGCCCCAGGACTGAACAAGAGACCCAGTACTTC | TRBJ2-5 | TRBV14 | - | -
CASSPMTGANTGELFF | TGTGCCAGCAGCCCTATGACAGGGGCGAACACCGGGGAGCTGTTTTTT | TRBJ2-2 | TRBV7-2 | - | TRBD1
CASSPQACGYTF | TGTGCCAGCAGCCCTCAAGCGTGTGGCTACACCTTC | TRBJ1-2 | TRBV9 | - | -
CAWSSGIGFTPHF | TGTGCCTGGAGTTCGGGCATCGGATTCACCCCACACTTT | TRBJ1-6 | TRBV30 | - | -
CASSYGDVNEQFF | TGTGCCAGCAGTTACGGGGACGTTAATGAGCAGTTCTTC | TRBJ2-1 | TRBV6-5 | - | -
CASSPLVIGELFF | TGTGCCAGCTCACCACTCGTCATCGGGGAGCTGTTTTTT | TRBJ2-2 | TRBV18 | - | -
CAWAQSYEQYF | TGTGCCTGGGCCCAATCCTACGAGCAGTACTTC | TRBJ2-7 | TRBV30 | once | -
CASSPNVETDYGYTF | TGTGCCAGCTCACCAAATGTTGAGACCGACTATGGCTACACCTTC | TRBJ1-2 | TRBV18 | - | -
CASSPKGGGIEAFF | TGTGCCAGCTCACCAAAGGGGGGCGGTATTGAAGCTTTCTTT | TRBJ1-1 | TRBV18 | many | -
CASSLENGELFF | TGTGCCAGCAGCTTGGAGAACGGGGAGCTGTTTTTT | TRBJ2-2 | TRBV7-9 | - | -
CASSLISVPNTEAFF | TGCGCCAGCAGCTTGATCTCAGTCCCAAACACTGAAGCTTTCTTT | TRBJ1-1 | TRBV5-1 | - | -
CASIQAGQGGNTIYF | TGTGCCAGCATCCAGGCGGGACAGGGCGGAAACACCATATATTTT | TRBJ1-3 | TRBV28 | - | TRBD1
CASSYRPSGEAFF | TGTGCCAGCAGCTACCGTCCCTCGGGAGAGGCTTTCTTT | TRBJ1-1 | TRBV5-8 | - | -
CASSHPPTYEQYF | TGTGCCAGCAGCCACCCCCCGACCTACGAGCAGTACTTC | TRBJ2-7 | TRBV5-6 | - | -
CASSTRRGPYEQYF | TGTGCCAGCAGCACAAGACGGGGACCCTACGAGCAGTACTTC | TRBJ2-7 | TRBV6-6 | - | -
CASSGGLAGYNEQFF | TGTGCCAGCAGCGGAGGACTAGCGGGATACAATGAGCAGTTCTTC | TRBJ2-1 | TRBV7-2 | few | TRBD2
CASSSDRDRYNEQFF | TGTGCCAGCAGTTCTGACCGGGACAGATACAATGAGCAGTTCTTC | TRBJ2-1 | TRBV28 | - | TRBD1
CASSVWGQQETQYF | TGTGCCAGCAGCGTATGGGGCCAACAAGAGACCCAGTACTTC | TRBJ2-5 | TRBV9 | - | -
CASSLGQGETQYF | TGTGCCAGCAGCTTGGGACAGGGAGAGACCCAGTACTTC | TRBJ2-5 | TRBV7-3 | many | TRBD1
CASSVGQGSFAGELFF | TGTGCCAGCAGCGTAGGCCAGGGAAGTTTTGCCGGGGAGCTGTTTTTT | TRBJ2-2 | TRBV9 | - | -
CASSLETGVENNEQFF | TGCGCCAGCAGCTTGGAAACGGGGGTAGAAAACAATGAGCAGTTCTTC | TRBJ2-1 | TRBV5-1 | - | -
CASRLRSYNEQFF | TGTGCCAGCAGACTCCGCTCCTACAATGAGCAGTTCTTC | TRBJ2-1 | TRBV28 | - | -
CASSRLAGGFGYF | TGTGCCAGCAGTCGACTAGCGGGAGGGTTTGGGTATTTT | TRBJ2-3 | TRBV6-1 | - | TRBD2
CASSSGQSSNQPQHF | TGTGCCAGCTCATCAGGACAGTCAAGCAATCAGCCCCAGCATTTT | TRBJ1-5 | TRBV18 | few | -
CATSRGDRGLSTTNEKLFF | TGTGCCACCAGCAGAGGAGACAGGGGCCTCTCTACAACTAATGAAAAACTGTTTTTT | TRBJ1-4 | TRBV15 | - | TRBD1
CASSEWTGTDTQYF | TGTGCCAGCAGCGAATGGACAGGGACAGATACGCAGTATTTT | TRBJ2-3 | TRBV11-2 | - | TRBD1
CASSPGQGADYGYTF | TGCGCCAGCAGCCCAGGACAGGGGGCTGACTATGGCTACACCTTC | TRBJ1-2 | TRBV5-1 | - | TRBD1
CASSYYRDGTDTQYF | TGTGCCAGCAGCTACTATCGCGATGGCACAGATACGCAGTATTTT | TRBJ2-3 | TRBV7-2 | - | -
CASSEPGQARRDGYTF | TGTGCCAGCAGTGAACCGGGACAGGCACGGCGGGATGGCTACACCTTC | TRBJ1-2 | TRBV2 | - | TRBD1
CAWSVGGSSYNEQFF | TGTGCCTGGAGTGTCGGCGGGAGCTCCTACAATGAGCAGTTCTTC | TRBJ2-1 | TRBV30 | many | TRBD2
CASSLDRYTEAFF | TGTGCCAGCAGTTTGGACAGATACACTGAAGCTTTCTTT | TRBJ1-1 | TRBV28 | - | -
CSVRLDVPEAFF | TGCAGCGTTAGGTTGGATGTCCCTGAAGCTTTCTTT | TRBJ1-1 | TRBV29-1 | - | -
CASSEGDRGVSGANVLTF | TGTGCCAGCAGTGAGGGGGACAGGGGTGTCTCTGGGGCCAACGTCCTGACTTTC | TRBJ2-6 | TRBV25-1 | - | TRBD1
CASSQGRRGPSYEQYF | TGCGCCAGCAGCCAAGGGCGAAGAGGCCCTTCCTACGAGCAGTACTTC | TRBJ2-7 | TRBV4-1 | - | -
CASSQDPGLAGEGYEQYF | TGCGCCAGCAGCCAAGACCCGGGACTAGCGGGAGAGGGGTACGAGCAGTACTTC | TRBJ2-7 | TRBV4-1 | - | TRBD2
CASSQGGASGDTDTQYF | TGTGCCAGCAGCCAAGGGGGAGCCAGCGGGGACACAGATACGCAGTATTTT | TRBJ2-3 | TRBV4-2 | once | TRBD2
CSVERQDWLGETQYF | TGCAGCGTTGAAAGACAGGATTGGTTGGGCGAGACCCAGTACTTC | TRBJ2-5 | TRBV29-1 | - | -
CASSPGQYQETQYF | TGTGCCAGCAGTCCGGGACAGTACCAAGAGACCCAGTACTTC | TRBJ2-5 | TRBV28 | - | TRBD1
CASSLVRLVYNEQFF | TGTGCCAGCAGCTTAGTTCGACTCGTCTACAATGAGCAGTTCTTC | TRBJ2-1 | TRBV7-8 | - | -
CAWGGQGWNYGYTF | TGTGCCTGGGGAGGACAGGGATGGAACTATGGCTACACCTTC | TRBJ1-2 | TRBV30 | once | TRBD1
CASSLRPPDRGTTEAFF | TGCGCCAGCAGCTTGAGGCCCCCGGACAGGGGAACCACTGAAGCTTTCTTT | TRBJ1-1 | TRBV5-1 | - | TRBD1
CASSVRTDDGYTF | TGTGCCAGCAGCGTCAGGACCGACGATGGCTACACCTTC | TRBJ1-2 | TRBV9 | - | -
CASGPQATNTEAFF | TGCGCCAGCGGACCACAGGCGACGAACACTGAAGCTTTCTTT | TRBJ1-1 | TRBV5-1 | - | -
CASSPIDPTGYSNQPQHF | TGTGCCAGCAGCCCAATCGACCCTACGGGTTATAGCAATCAGCCCCAGCATTTT | TRBJ1-5 | TRBV7-9 | - | -
CASSLVQGSQPQHF | TGTGCCAGCAGCTTAGTTCAGGGTTCTCAGCCCCAGCATTTT | TRBJ1-5 | TRBV11-3 | - | -
CASSLRDSASNEQFF | TGTGCCAGCAGTTTACGGGACTCGGCGAGCAATGAGCAGTTCTTC | TRBJ2-1 | TRBV28 | - | -
CASSLRGYGNQPQHF | TGTGCCAGCAGTTTGCGAGGTTATGGCAATCAGCCCCAGCATTTT | TRBJ1-5 | TRBV27 | - | -
CASSVGAISGANVLTF | TGTGCCAGCAGCGTGGGGGCCATCTCTGGGGCCAACGTCCTGACTTTC | TRBJ2-6 | TRBV9 | - | -
CASSPSSGGTDTQYF | TGCGCCAGCAGCCCATCTAGCGGGGGCACAGATACGCAGTATTTT | TRBJ2-3 | TRBV5-1 | - | TRBD2
CASSEGDAKSYGYTF | TGTGCCAGCAGTGAAGGGGACGCGAAAAGCTATGGCTACACCTTC | TRBJ1-2 | TRBV6-1 | - | -
CAWSGQGETQYF | TGTGCCTGGAGTGGGCAGGGGGAGACCCAGTACTTC | TRBJ2-5 | TRBV30 | - | -
CASSSTGDSTDTQYF | TGCGCCAGCAGCTCGACAGGGGACAGCACAGATACGCAGTATTTT | TRBJ2-3 | TRBV5-1 | - | TRBD1
CASGLVLVGQMNTEAFF | TGTGCTAGTGGTTTGGTCCTGGTTGGCCAGATGAACACTGAAGCTTTCTTT | TRBJ1-1 | TRBV12-5 | - | -
CASGLDRGLETQYF | TGTGCTAGTGGTTTGGACAGGGGGCTTGAGACCCAGTACTTC | TRBJ2-5 | TRBV12-5 | - | TRBD1
CASKKTGPFGAQYF | TGTGCCAGCAAAAAGACAGGGCCCTTCGGGGCCCAGTACTTC | TRBJ2-5 | TRBV28 | - | TRBD1